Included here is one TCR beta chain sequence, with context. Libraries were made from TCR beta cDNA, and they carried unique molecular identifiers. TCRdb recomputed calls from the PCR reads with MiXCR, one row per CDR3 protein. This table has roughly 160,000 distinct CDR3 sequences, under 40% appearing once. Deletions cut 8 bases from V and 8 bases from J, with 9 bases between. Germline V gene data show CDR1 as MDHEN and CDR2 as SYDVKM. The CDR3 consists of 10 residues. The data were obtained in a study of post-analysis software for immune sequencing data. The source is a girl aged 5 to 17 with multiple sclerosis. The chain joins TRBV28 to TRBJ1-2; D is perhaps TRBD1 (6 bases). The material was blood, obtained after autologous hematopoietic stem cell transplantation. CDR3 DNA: TGTGCCAGCCGGAGGGGGGGCTACACCTTC. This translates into CASRRGGYTF.